The entry below gives a single TCR beta chain sequence along with its context. Its antigen is unidentified. The data belong to a study of cytomegalovirus exposure and HLA in healthy donors. From germline, CDR1 is MNHEY and CDR2 SVGAGI. The CDR3 runs to 14 residues. The V end lost 2 bases, the J end lost 8 bases, and 15 bases lay between the germline ends. Study-wide findings and caveats: The tendency of first-cohort TCR clusters to co-occur in the roughly 120 validation repertoires was identified by a subsequent analysis.

Profiling relied on immunoSEQ multiplex PCR, and the TCRdb table lists in-frame clones only, not all of them. This table holds 45,000 or so clones, under 95% found once. The specimen sequenced was PBMCs. This chain links TRBV6-5 with TRBJ1-2, with D maybe TRBD1 (5 bases). The origin of this receptor is a young woman in good health and CMV-seronegative. Written as DNA, the CDR3 is TGTGCCAGCAGTTACGAGACCAGGGTCGGAGGCTACACCTTC. Amino acid sequence: CASSYETRVGGYTF.